Shown below are 29 T cell receptor beta chains from a single sample sequenced in a study of cytomegalovirus exposure and HLA in healthy donors. It was with 60 Vbeta and 13 Jbeta primers that the PCR ran. Only in-frame clones appear in the TCRdb table, and some are missing; sequencing was by immunoSEQ multiplex PCR. This sample has 40,000 or so clones, with about 78% found just once. The sample was PBMCs. These receptors were taken from a woman in her thirties in good health and CMV-seronegative.

This clone was detected only a few times. CDR3: CASSYLGVYNEQFF. DNA for the CDR3: TGTGCCAGCAGTTACCTTGGAGTTTACAATGAGCAGTTCTTC. The chain links TRBV6-5 to TRBJ2-1; D is ambiguous. V lost 2 bases, J lost 4 bases, and 9 bases lay in between. The CDR3 has 14 residues. Germline assignment: CDR1 MNHEY and CDR2 SVGAGI.

This CDR3 reads CASSGGGGAVTDTQYF. CDR3 DNA: TGTGCCAGCAGCGGGGGCGGGGGGGCCGTAACAGATACGCAGTATTTT. V is TRBV7-6 and J is TRBJ2-3; 9 nucleotides line up with TRBD2. The CDR3 has 16 residues. Unmatched junction bases numbered 9, after V lost 5 bases and J lost 3 bases. Per the germline V gene, CDR1 is SGHVS and CDR2 is FNYEAQ.

The rearrangement joins TRBV28 to TRBJ1-2; D gene ambiguous. Trimming took 6 bases from V and 4 from J, leaving 9 bases between them. Germline V gene lookup returns CDR1 MDHEN and CDR2 SYDVKM. The CDR3 consists of 12 residues. CDR3 coding DNA: TGTGCCAGCAGCTGGGCAGGCTATGGCTACACCTTC. Translation gives CASSWAGYGYTF.

V usage is TRBV7-2 and J usage is TRBJ1-4, with 11 bases lining up with TRBD1. The CDR3 consists of 14 residues. Germline CDR1 SGHTA, CDR2 FQGNSA. J lost 7 bases, V lost 5 bases, and 3 bases had no gene match. The CDR3 loop is CASSVDRGREKLFF. CDR3 sequence (DNA): TGTGCCAGCAGCGTGGACAGGGGGCGTGAAAAACTGTTTTTT.

V usage is TRBV15 and J usage is TRBJ1-2, with TRBD1 as a possible D gene (6 bases). Germline CDR1 is LNHNV and CDR2 is YYDKDF (reference sequence). Trimming pared 0 bases from V and 14 bases from J, leaving 16 bases between. The CDR3 covers 13 residues. This chain's CDR3 is CATSRDSQGTWTF. For the CDR3, the DNA is TGTGCCACCAGCAGAGATAGCCAGGGGACGTGGACCTTC. Full variable domain (outside the CDR3, taken from reference TRBV15 and TRBJ1-2): DAMVIQNPRYQVTQFGKPVTLSCSQTLNHNVMYWYQQKSSQAPKLLFHYYDKDFNNEADTPDNFQSRRPNTSFCFLDIRSPGLGDTAMYLCATSRDSQGTWTFGSGTRLTVV.

CDR3 sequence reads: CASSLEPAATNEKLFF. DNA for the CDR3: TGTGCCAGCAGCTTAGAGCCGGCGGCAACTAATGAAAAACTGTTTTTT. The rearrangement joins TRBV7-6 to TRBJ1-4; no firm D call. This CDR3 contains 16 residues. Trimming took off 1 base at V and 0 bases at J, with 9 bases between the two ends. The germline V gene encodes CDR1 SGHVS and CDR2 FNYEAQ.

This clone was seen only a few times. The chain combines TRBV5-8 with TRBJ2-7; 7 bases match TRBD1. The CDR3 has 15 residues. The V gene's germline CDR1 is SGHTS and CDR2 YDEGEE. V was pared by 4 bases and J by 2 bases, with 9 bases of the junction left unmatched. CDR3 sequence (DNA): TGTGCCAGCAGCCCTCGAGGGGGCAGGCCCTACGAGCAGTACTTC. Translated, it gives CASSPRGGRPYEQYF.

V gene TRBV19 combines with J gene TRBJ1-1; a possible D gene is TRBD1 (6 bases). CDR1 and CDR2 (germline): LNHDA, SQIVND (reference sequence). This CDR3 comprises 13 residues. V dropped 6 bases and J dropped 1 base, with 9 bases sitting between them. CDR3 loop: CASSLQGNTEAFF. The DNA of the CDR3 is TGTGCCAGTAGCCTACAGGGGAACACTGAAGCTTTCTTT.

This clone was seen a handful of times. The gene calls are TRBV19 and TRBJ2-4; D is possibly TRBD2 (6 bases). Per the germline V gene, CDR1 is LNHDA and CDR2 is SQIVND (reference sequence). This CDR3 region has 13 residues. The V end was cut by 4 bases, the J end by 7 bases, with 11 bases between. CDR3 DNA sequence: TGTGCCAGTAGTAGCGGGGTAAGGAACATTCAGTACTTC. Translated: CASSSGVRNIQYF.

The CDR3, as DNA: TGTGCCAGCAGTTTCAGGGGAGGCTACACCTTC. Amino acid sequence: CASSFRGGYTF. J is TRBJ1-2 and V is TRBV28; the D gene is possibly TRBD1 (6 bases). V was clipped by 3 bases and J by 8 bases, with 7 bases between them. The CDR3 consists of 11 residues. Germline CDR1 is MDHEN and CDR2 is SYDVKM.

The rearrangement uses TRBV2 and TRBJ1-5; 7 positions agree with TRBD1. The CDR3 length is 13 residues. Germline V lookup: CDR1 SNHLY, CDR2 FYNNEI. J was trimmed by 7 bases and V by 9 bases; bases with no gene match: 9. The CDR3 region has the DNA TGTGCCAGACGACAGGGAAGAGAACAGCCCCAGCATTTT. It specifies CARRQGREQPQHF.

With respect to this clone: The junction shows a germline mismatch at one end, possibly a read error. The chain joins TRBV15 to TRBJ2-1; D might be TRBD1 (6 bases). The CDR3 runs to 11 residues. In germline, CDR1 is LNHNV, CDR2 YYDKDF (reference sequence). In DNA, the CDR3 is TGTGCCACCAGCAGGGACGCAGGGGTGATCTTC. Its protein product is CATSRDAGVIF.

In DNA form, the CDR3 reads TGTGCCAGCAGTCAGACAGGTTATGGCTACACCTTC. The encoded protein is CASSQTGYGYTF. The chain carries TRBV28 and TRBJ1-2, with D perhaps matching TRBD1 (6 bases). Germline lookup yields CDR1 MDHEN and CDR2 SYDVKM. The CDR3 has 12 amino acids. With 5 bases removed from V and 5 bases from J, the gap between germline ends came to 9 bases.

This clone was recorded once. The chain recombines TRBV7-9 with TRBJ2-2; weak D call: TRBD1 (5 bases). Trimming left V 4 bases short and J 6 bases short, with 15 bases between. Germline V gene lookup returns CDR1 SEHNR and CDR2 FQNEAQ (reference sequence). CDR3 length equals 15 residues. For the CDR3, the DNA is TGTGCCAGCAGCTCGACGGACACCCTCTCCGGGGAGCTGTTTTTT. Its translation is CASSSTDTLSGELFF.

Worth noting for this clone: At one end the junction does not follow the germline gene, possibly because of a read error. V gene TRBV5-8 combines with J gene TRBJ1-1; D gene ambiguous. Germline values: CDR1 SGHTS, CDR2 YDEGEE. The CDR3 is made up of 12 amino acids. This CDR3 reads CASSLGLLISYF. The CDR3 bases are TGTGCCAGCAGCTTGGGTTTACTCATCTCATACTTT.

The genes are TRBV9 and TRBJ1-5; possible D gene TRBD1, 5 bases. CDR1 SGDLS and CDR2 YYNGEE come from the germline V gene. The CDR3 has 15 residues. Trimming cost V 3 bases and J 9 bases, with 19 bases left between them. CDR3 sequence reads: CASSANSQVSGPQHF. CDR3 nucleotides: TGTGCCAGCAGCGCGAACTCACAGGTCTCCGGGCCCCAGCATTTT.

This clone was seen more than once but under ten times. The DNA for the CDR3 is TGTGCCAGCAGCTTCCAAGAGACCCAGTACTTC. Protein: CASSFQETQYF. The chain uses TRBV2 and TRBJ2-5; D not resolved. The CDR3 contains 11 residues. The germline V and J ends were trimmed by 6 bases and 1 base, with 3 bases remaining between them. Germline V lookup: CDR1 SNHLY, CDR2 FYNNEI.

This clone was recorded only once. The chain combines TRBV4-1 with TRBJ2-1; D is unclear. The V and J ends lost 0 bases and 12 bases respectively, with 9 bases between them. This CDR3 has 12 amino acids. The V gene's germline CDR1 is MGHRA and CDR2 YSYEKL. The DNA for the CDR3 is TGCGCCAGCAGCCAAGATTCTACTGGGCAGTTCTTC. It is translated as CASSQDSTGQFF.

This clone appeared a few times. The V call is TRBV7-6, the J call TRBJ1-3; D is unresolved. Germline-derived CDR1 and CDR2 are SGHVS and FNYEAQ. The CDR3 covers 14 residues. V was clipped by 0 bases and J by 2 bases, with 5 bases between them. This CDR3 is CASSLAQAGNTIYF. CDR3 bases: TGTGCCAGCAGCTTAGCTCAGGCTGGAAACACCATATATTTT. Together with reference TRBV7-6 and TRBJ1-3, the CDR3 gives the full variable domain: GAGVSQSPRYKVTKRGQDVALRCDPISGHVSLYWYRQALGQGPEFLTYFNYEAQQDKSGLPNDRFSAERPEGSISTLTIQRTEQRDSAMYRCASSLAQAGNTIYFGEGSWLTVV.

This clone is medium-sized by share. The chain links TRBV21-1 to TRBJ2-7; TRBD1 was called by the table and not checked on the DNA. TRBV21-1 is shown as a pseudogene. There are 15 residues in the CDR3. CDR3 amino acids: CASYRRGRFVDEQYF. In DNA, the CDR3 is TGTGCCAGCTACCGAAGGGGCAGGTTCGTGGACGAGCAGTACTTC.

The rearrangement links TRBV5-1 to TRBJ2-6, with 8 bases identical to TRBD2. The germline V gene has CDR1 SGHRS and CDR2 YFSETQ. V lost 4 bases to trimming and J lost 2 bases; unmatched junction nucleotides: 11. The length of the CDR3 is 18 residues. The CDR3 sequence is CASSELPGGPTGANVLTF. The CDR3 DNA is TGCGCCAGCAGCGAGCTCCCGGGGGGGCCGACTGGGGCCAACGTCCTGACTTTC.

The rearrangement joins TRBV6-1 to TRBJ1-6, with 9 bases that match TRBD1. There are 13 residues in the CDR3. J lost 9 bases, V lost 4 bases, and 1 base had no gene match. Germline V gives CDR1 MNHNS, CDR2 SASEGT. Written as DNA, the CDR3 is TGTGCCAGCAGTGCGACAGGGGGTTCACCCCTCCACTTT. Its protein is CASSATGGSPLHF.

The rearrangement joins TRBV2 to TRBJ2-1, with 11 nucleotides matching TRBD2. The CDR3 extends over 15 amino acids. Trimming took 1 base from V and 7 from J; bases not matched to a gene: 3. CDR1 SNHLY and CDR2 FYNNEI come from the germline V gene. The CDR3 region has the DNA TGTGCCAGCAGTGAAGGCCTAGCGGGGGGAAATGAGCAGTTCTTC. Its protein is CASSEGLAGGNEQFF.

This chain links TRBV27 with TRBJ1-2; no clear D. The CDR3 is 15 residues long. Germline V gene lookup returns CDR1 MNHEY and CDR2 SMNVEV (reference sequence). Trimming cost V 6 bases and J 2 bases, with 16 bases left between them. DNA of the CDR3: TGTGCCAGCAGCCTAAAACGGGAGGCCAACTATGGCTACACCTTC. Translation: CASSLKREANYGYTF.

V is TRBV25-1 and J is TRBJ2-7; TRBD1 matches at 8 bases. The CDR3 loop spans 14 amino acids. Germline V lookup: CDR1 MGHDK, CDR2 SYGVNS. Germline trimming cut 6 bases from V and 7 bases from J; bases unmatched to any gene: 11. CDR3 in amino acids: CASRERQGAGEQYF. CDR3 in DNA: TGTGCCAGCAGAGAACGGCAGGGGGCTGGGGAGCAGTACTTC.

This rearrangement joins TRBV5-1 to TRBJ2-3; D not resolved. CDR3 length equals 16 residues. V lost 0 bases and J 2 bases, leaving 13 bases between the germline ends. CDR1 and CDR2 (germline): SGHRS, YFSETQ. DNA of the CDR3: TGCGCCAGCAGCTTGGGCATTCAGGCCATCACAGATACGCAGTATTTT. It yields the protein CASSLGIQAITDTQYF.

This clone was counted a few times. The chain is built from TRBV6-4 and TRBJ2-5, with D tentatively TRBD2 (5 bases). The CDR3 has 13 residues. Germline V gene lookup returns CDR1 MRHNA and CDR2 SNTAGT. V was pared by 2 bases and J by 7 bases, with 11 bases between. CDR3: CASSDVGSGTQYF. Written as DNA, the CDR3 is TGTGCCAGCAGTGACGTGGGGAGTGGGACCCAGTACTTC.

The chain recombines TRBV6-5 with TRBJ1-4; no clear D. The CDR3 is 14 amino acids. Germline values: CDR1 MNHEY, CDR2 SVGAGI. V was shortened by 5 bases and J by 8 bases, with 15 bases between the two germline ends. Written as DNA, the CDR3 is TGTGCCAGCAGTCGGACTTGGTTCCTCGAAAAACTGTTTTTT. Protein: CASSRTWFLEKLFF.

J is TRBJ1-3 and V is TRBV13; no firm D call. Germline V CDR1 and CDR2: PRHDT, FYEKMQ (reference sequence). V was cut by 5 bases and J by 7 bases, with 15 bases left in between. This CDR3 has 14 residues. The CDR3 here is CASSTPERENTIYF. In nucleotides, the CDR3 is TGTGCCAGCAGCACCCCCGAGCGGGAGAACACCATATATTTT.